This TCR beta chain was identified during a study of sequential checkpoint blockade in melanoma. Study context: First-line arms were nivolumab then ipilimumab, or the reverse, randomized 1:1. Maintenance nivolumab came after either treatment sequence.

From germline, CDR1 is SGHVS and CDR2 FNYEAQ. The CDR3 runs 16 residues. J gave up 1 base and V 5 bases, and 8 bases lay outside the gene matches. As for treatment: randomized to nivolumab then ipilimumab (arm A) or the reverse (arm B). No patient had prior DNA-damaging chemotherapy. From thawed PBMCs, live CD3+CD8+ cells negative for CD19 and CD56 were sorted. Here immunoSEQ multiplex PCR was the method, and the copy in TCRdb shows in-frame clones only, minus some. The sample holds some 30,000 clones, around 88% seen once. Sequencing was performed on CD8+ T cells sorted from blood (inferred from file names), taken from a patient given nivolumab and ipilimumab in sequence. The clonotype comes from a human donor with melanoma. The gene calls are TRBV7-6 and TRBJ2-7; 10 bases line up with TRBD2. The CDR3 protein is CASSIQSGRGSYEQYF. In nucleotides, the CDR3 is TGTGCCAGCAGCATCCAAAGCGGGAGGGGGTCCTACGAGCAGTACTTC.